This record looks at one T cell receptor beta chain sequence and its context. Per the study methods: The authors estimated nucleated cell counts from reference gene primer amplification. Here immunoSEQ multiplex PCR was the method, and the copy in TCRdb shows in-frame clones only, minus some. The V and J calls and clone size were taken over from that table, and D and trimming were inferred from the DNA. The sample consists of roughly 150,000 clones, approximately 84% of them appearing once. The length of the CDR3 is 13 residues. Germline-derived CDR1 and CDR2 are WNHNN and SYGVQD (reference sequence). V lost 1 base, J lost 8 bases, and 11 bases lay in between. This sample was taken from a study of blood T cell repertoires in COVID-19. Across the whole study: Sites in the United States, Italy and Spain provided acute and convalescent COVID-19 samples. From T cells, B-cell-depleted T cells, or PBMCs came the material, which was cDNA or gDNA.

The chain couples TRBV10-1 to TRBJ1-2, with D possibly matching TRBD1 (6 bases). The TCR sequence derives from a man aged 65 to 85 with active or convalescent COVID-19. What was sequenced was peripheral blood. For the CDR3, the DNA is TGCGCCAGCAGTGAGTTGCAGGGGAACGGCTACACCTTC. This codes for CASSELQGNGYTF.